Below, 23 T cell receptor beta chains from the same sample are listed, as sequenced in a study of OX40 agonist ivuxolimab in advanced cancers. This table comes from immunoSEQ multiplex PCR, and its TCRdb copy is limited to in-frame clones, with some not included. The top ten clones hold approximately 18% of a sample with fewer than 25,000 clones, approximately 77% of them seen once. The sequencing here drew on CD4+ or CD8+ T cells sorted from blood, taken in a trial of the OX40 agonist ivuxolimab. These receptors were collected from an adult with an advanced solid tumor such as melanoma, head and neck, liver or kidney cancer.

This rearrangement joins TRBV9 to TRBJ2-1; the match to TRBD2 covers 8 bases. This CDR3 contains 16 residues. Germline trimming cut 2 bases from V and 4 bases from J; bases unmatched to any gene: 8. Germline values: CDR1 SGDLS, CDR2 YYNGEE. CDR3 in amino acids: CASSVTGTSVYNEQFF. CDR3 sequence (DNA): TGTGCCAGCAGCGTGACCGGGACTAGTGTTTACAATGAGCAGTTCTTC.

In its sample, this clone ranks as medium-sized. This rearrangement joins TRBV4-3 to TRBJ2-2, with 8 bases aligning to TRBD1. CDR1 is LGHNA and CDR2 is YSLEER in the germline V gene. The CDR3 runs to 15 residues. The V and J ends lost 3 bases and 3 bases, in that order; junction bases with no gene match: 3. CDR3 in DNA: TGCGCCAGCAGCCAGGGGACAGGAGACACCGGGGAGCTGTTTTTT. Encoded protein: CASSQGTGDTGELFF.

The chain uses TRBV7-3 and TRBJ1-1, with D tentatively TRBD1 (5 bases). The germline V gene encodes CDR1 SGHTA and CDR2 FQGTGA. This CDR3 comprises 13 residues. V dropped 1 base and J dropped 6 bases, with 9 bases sitting between them. The chain's CDR3 is CASSLRGTSEAFF. As DNA, the CDR3 is TGTGCCAGCAGCTTAAGGGGCACCTCTGAAGCTTTCTTT.

The rearrangement uses TRBV10-2 and TRBJ2-1; D gene unclear. CDR1 is WSHSY, CDR2 SAAADI, per germline. The V and J ends lost 3 bases and 8 bases respectively, with 8 bases between them. The CDR3 loop spans 12 amino acids. Here the CDR3 reads CASSELADEQFF. CDR3 sequence (DNA): TGCGCCAGCAGTGAACTCGCGGATGAGCAGTTCTTC.

Of note for this clone: This specimen includes other DNA sequences encoding the same CDR3. The rearrangement uses TRBV5-1 and TRBJ2-7; 11 nucleotides align to TRBD1. The CDR3 has 16 amino acids. V was pared by 4 bases and J by 6 bases, with 12 bases of the junction left unmatched. CDR1 and CDR2 (germline): SGHRS, YFSETQ. CDR3 protein: CASSPIPGQGVSEQYF. CDR3 DNA: TGCGCCAGCAGCCCCATCCCGGGACAGGGGGTCTCCGAGCAGTACTTC.

The J gene is TRBJ2-5, the V gene TRBV11-2, with 12 bases identical to TRBD2. Germline V gene sequence: CDR1 SGHAT, CDR2 FQNNGV. The CDR3 is 16 residues long. The V gene end was trimmed by 5 bases and the J gene end by 2 bases; junction bases not matched to a gene: 6. CDR3: CASSPGTSGPQETQYF. The CDR3 bases are TGTGCCAGCAGCCCCGGGACTAGCGGGCCGCAAGAGACCCAGTACTTC.

The rearrangement joins TRBV7-8 to TRBJ2-5; 8 bases fit TRBD2. Per germline, CDR1 SGHVS and CDR2 FQNEAQ. The CDR3 contains 14 residues. The V gene end was trimmed by 7 bases and the J gene end by 6 bases; junction bases not matched to a gene: 10. CDR3 in DNA: TGTGCCAGCACGGCGGGACTAGGGCAGCAGACCCAGTACTTC. Protein sequence: CASTAGLGQQTQYF.

The chain couples TRBV4-1 to TRBJ2-7; a possible D gene is TRBD1 (5 bases). The V and J ends lost 0 bases and 2 bases respectively, with 11 bases between them. This CDR3 spans 15 amino acids. Looked up from germline, CDR1 is MGHRA and CDR2 is YSYEKL. The CDR3 sequence is CASSQESRQTYEQYF. The CDR3 DNA reads as TGCGCCAGCAGCCAAGAATCCCGACAGACCTACGAGCAGTACTTC.

This sequence joins TRBV7-6 and TRBJ2-7; 7 nucleotides match TRBD2. Looked up from germline, CDR1 is SGHVS and CDR2 is FNYEAQ. This CDR3 has 15 residues. V shed 5 bases and J 2 bases; nucleotides not matched to a gene: 9. DNA for the CDR3: TGTGCCAGCAGCCAACTGGGGGGGTTCGCCTACGAGCAGTACTTC. It is translated as CASSQLGGFAYEQYF.

This clone appeared a few times. The chain carries TRBV27 and TRBJ1-1; no firm D call. Trimming left V 5 bases short and J 3 bases short, with 10 bases between. Germline lookup yields CDR1 MNHEY and CDR2 SMNVEV (reference sequence). CDR3 size: 13 residues. The CDR3 DNA reads TGTGCCAGCAGTGTTTTCCCAGACACTGAAGCTTTCTTT. It specifies CASSVFPDTEAFF.

The V and J genes are TRBV6-4 and TRBJ2-1; D perhaps matches TRBD2 (5 bases). Germline V gene lookup returns CDR1 MRHNA and CDR2 SNTAGT. CDR3 length equals 15 residues. Trimming stripped 4 bases from V and 0 bases from J, with 10 bases between. This CDR3 is CASSVEADSYNEQFF. The DNA of the CDR3 is TGTGCCAGCAGTGTGGAAGCGGACTCCTACAATGAGCAGTTCTTC.

Sample share makes this clone medium-sized (0.01 to 0.1%). The chain uses TRBV11-2 and TRBJ2-7; no definite D call. CDR3 length equals 14 residues. CDR1 and CDR2 (germline): SGHAT, FQNNGV. Trimming left V 0 bases short and J 2 bases short, with 8 bases between. For the CDR3, the DNA is TGTGCCAGCAGCTTAGATCCAGGCCCCTACGAGCAGTACTTC. This sequence encodes CASSLDPGPYEQYF.

This rearrangement joins TRBV28 to TRBJ2-7; 8 bases are a match to TRBD2. Trimming took 5 bases from V and 0 from J; bases not matched to a gene: 6. The CDR3 sequence is 15 residues long. Germline V gives CDR1 MDHEN, CDR2 SYDVKM. The CDR3 here is CASSRSGSHSYEQYF. The CDR3 nucleotides are TGTGCCAGCAGTCGGAGCGGGAGTCACTCCTACGAGCAGTACTTC.

This clone was seen once. This chain joins TRBV5-1 and TRBJ2-7; 10 nucleotides align to TRBD1. Germline lookup yields CDR1 SGHRS and CDR2 YFSETQ. The V and J ends lost 4 bases and 2 bases, in that order; junction bases with no gene match: 6. The CDR3 is 15 residues long. The CDR3 loop is CASSGGTGDPYEQYF. DNA for the CDR3: TGCGCCAGCAGCGGCGGGACAGGGGATCCCTACGAGCAGTACTTC.

The chain carries TRBV7-6 and TRBJ2-2; 11 bases fit TRBD1. CDR3 size: 16 residues. Per germline, CDR1 SGHVS and CDR2 FNYEAQ. V shed 7 bases and J 6 bases; nucleotides not matched to a gene: 10. CDR3 amino acids: CASILGTGGSAGELFF. In nucleotides, the CDR3 is TGTGCCAGCATCCTGGGGACAGGGGGATCGGCCGGGGAGCTGTTTTTT.

This chain links TRBV5-4 with TRBJ1-2, with D maybe TRBD1 (5 bases). Trimming removed 1 base at V and 3 bases at J, with 7 bases between. The length of the CDR3 is 13 residues. The germline V gene encodes CDR1 SGHNT and CDR2 YYREEE (reference sequence). The CDR3 is CASSLRGDYGYTF. The CDR3 bases are TGTGCCAGCAGCTTGAGGGGTGACTATGGCTACACCTTC.

This rearrangement joins TRBV29-1 to TRBJ2-7; 14 bases fit TRBD2. V dropped 1 base and J dropped 0; count of bases not matched to a gene: 11. Germline CDR1 SQVTM, CDR2 ANQGSEA. This CDR3 spans 19 amino acids. CDR3 coding DNA: TGCAGCGTTGAAGTTGTAGAGGGACTAGCGGGAGAAAGCTCCTACGAGCAGTACTTC. As protein: CSVEVVEGLAGESSYEQYF.

J is TRBJ1-2 and V is TRBV9; no clear D gene. Germline lookup yields CDR1 SGDLS and CDR2 YYNGEE. This CDR3 has 12 amino acids. Deletions cut 3 bases from V and 8 bases from J, with 11 bases between. The CDR3 spells CASSGEAVGYTF. CDR3 coding DNA: TGTGCCAGCAGCGGAGAGGCTGTAGGCTACACCTTC.

V usage is TRBV19 and J usage is TRBJ1-4; TRBD1 agrees at 11 bases. Germline loops: CDR1 LNHDA, CDR2 SQIVND (reference sequence). This CDR3 has 16 amino acids. V was pared by 3 bases and J by 6 bases, with 6 bases of the junction left unmatched. CDR3 residues: CASSMRTGGAYEKLFF. Here the CDR3 DNA reads TGTGCCAGTAGTATGAGGACAGGGGGCGCGTATGAAAAACTGTTTTTT.

This clone was seen many times. The chain links TRBV18 to TRBJ2-2, with D maybe TRBD1 (5 bases). Germline V gene sequence: CDR1 KGHSH, CDR2 LQKENI. V lost 1 base and J lost 4, with 10 bases in between. CDR3 length equals 15 residues. CDR3 coding DNA: TGTGCCAGCTCACCACTTGATGACAGCACCGGGGAGCTGTTTTTT. Its translation is CASSPLDDSTGELFF.

This chain connects TRBV7-9 to TRBJ2-7, with 9 bases aligning to TRBD1. CDR3 length equals 15 residues. Germline CDR1 reads SEHNR; CDR2 reads FQNEAQ (reference sequence). The V and J ends lost 5 bases and 5 bases, in that order; junction bases with no gene match: 10. The CDR3 region is CASSGEGQGYDEQYF. The CDR3 nucleotides are TGTGCCAGCAGCGGGGAGGGACAGGGATACGACGAGCAGTACTTC.

CDR3 sequence: CASSPGGGSTEAFF. The CDR3 DNA reads TGTGCCAGCAGCCCCGGAGGGGGCTCCACTGAAGCTTTCTTT. The rearrangement links TRBV5-4 to TRBJ1-1; 7 nucleotides agree with TRBD1. This CDR3 has 14 amino acids. J was trimmed by 4 bases and V by 4 bases; bases with no gene match: 7. Germline CDR1 reads SGHNT; CDR2 reads YYREEE (reference sequence).

This clone was picked up a small number of times. The rearrangement uses TRBV10-3 and TRBJ1-6, with TRBD1 as a possible D gene (5 bases). CDR1 and CDR2 (germline): ENHRY, SYGVKD. This CDR3 contains 15 residues. The V gene lost 8 bases and the J gene lost 9 bases, with 20 bases spanning the gap. CDR3 sequence (DNA): TGTGCCATCCTAGGGACGGACGAAGGAGGTTCACCCCTCCACTTT. Encoded protein: CAILGTDEGGSPLHF.